What follows are 28 T cell receptor beta chains derived from one specimen sequenced in a study of STAT5B mutations in CD4+ large granular lymphocyte leukemia. This table comes from immunoSEQ multiplex PCR, and its TCRdb copy is limited to in-frame clones, with some not included. The table has about 48,000 clones, roughly 70% seen once. The sample taken for sequencing was CD4+ T cells from blood buffy coats. The source of these receptors is a human donor in good health.

The chain carries TRBV29-1 and TRBJ2-1; no reliable D call. The V end was cut by 7 bases, the J end by 2 bases, with 12 bases between. Germline values: CDR1 SQVTM, CDR2 ANQGSEA. The CDR3 is 13 residues long. The CDR3 region is CSGSGGTYNEQFF. CDR3 sequence (DNA): TGCAGCGGCAGTGGTGGGACCTACAATGAGCAGTTCTTC.

The chain joins TRBV30 to TRBJ2-1; 8 bases agree with TRBD2. This CDR3 has 16 residues. After removal of 4 bases from V and 0 bases from J, the junction contained 8 bases not matched to a gene. From germline, CDR1 is GTSNPN and CDR2 SVGIG (reference sequence). The CDR3 nucleotides are TGTGCCTGGACTGGGGAACTAGCGGACTCCTACAATGAGCAGTTCTTC. This gives the protein CAWTGELADSYNEQFF.

This clone showed up just once. J is TRBJ2-1 and V is TRBV4-1; 8 nucleotides line up with TRBD1. CDR3 length: 16 residues. V dropped 0 bases and J dropped 4; count of bases not matched to a gene: 5. The germline V gene encodes CDR1 MGHRA and CDR2 YSYEKL. CDR3 sequence (DNA): TGCGCCAGCAGCCAAGATCGGACAGGGACTTACAATGAGCAGTTCTTC. As protein: CASSQDRTGTYNEQFF.

The V gene is TRBV29-1, the J gene TRBJ2-5; TRBD1 matches at 7 bases. This CDR3 has 13 residues. Germline V CDR1 and CDR2: SQVTM, ANQGSEA. V was clipped by 7 bases and J by 2 bases; unmatched bases: 7. The CDR3 is CSATGTAQETQYF. CDR3 sequence (DNA): TGCAGCGCAACTGGGACAGCGCAAGAGACCCAGTACTTC.

This clone was detected only a few times. The V and J genes are TRBV18 and TRBJ1-1, with 10 bases fitting TRBD1. Germline assignment: CDR1 KGHSH and CDR2 LQKENI. This CDR3 comprises 15 residues. Trimming at V came to 1 base and at J to 3 bases, leaving 2 bases not matched to a gene. The CDR3 is CASSPQGTGDTEAFF. Here the CDR3 DNA reads TGTGCCAGCTCACCACAAGGGACAGGGGACACTGAAGCTTTCTTT.

V usage is TRBV29-1 and J usage is TRBJ2-4, with a weak D call TRBD2 (5 bases). The V and J ends lost 1 base and 8 bases respectively, with 9 bases between them. Germline assignment: CDR1 SQVTM and CDR2 ANQGSEA. The CDR3 sequence is 12 residues long. The CDR3 sequence is CSVEGTGDIQYF. The CDR3 DNA sequence: TGCAGCGTTGAAGGGACTGGGGACATTCAGTACTTC.

The CDR3 region is CASSLLDTTPSYGYTF. In nucleotides, the CDR3 is TGTGCCAGCAGCTTACTGGACACGACACCCTCCTATGGCTACACCTTC. The J gene is TRBJ1-2, the V gene TRBV7-8, with D possibly matching TRBD1 (5 bases). The V gene lost 2 bases and the J gene lost 4 bases, with 17 bases spanning the gap. The CDR3 loop spans 16 amino acids. Per germline, CDR1 SGHVS and CDR2 FQNEAQ.

The V and J genes are TRBV5-1 and TRBJ2-1; 10 nucleotides line up with TRBD2. The junction had 8 bases not matched to a gene; V was cut back by 2 bases and J by 6 bases. Germline V gene sequence: CDR1 SGHRS, CDR2 YFSETQ. The CDR3 runs 16 residues. The CDR3 loop is CASSFPSGGEGNEQFF. CDR3 DNA sequence: TGCGCCAGCAGCTTCCCTAGCGGGGGAGAGGGCAATGAGCAGTTCTTC.

V gene TRBV28 combines with J gene TRBJ2-5, with 8 bases that match TRBD1. Germline CDR1 MDHEN, CDR2 SYDVKM. The V gene end was trimmed by 8 bases and the J gene end by 10 bases; junction bases not matched to a gene: 12. This CDR3 region has 13 residues. The CDR3 protein is CASQTGGRERQYF. DNA of the CDR3: TGTGCCAGCCAAACAGGGGGTAGGGAGCGCCAGTACTTC.

This sequence joins TRBV10-2 and TRBJ1-5; D not resolved. From germline, CDR1 is WSHSY and CDR2 SAAADI. The V and J ends lost 0 bases and 5 bases respectively, with 17 bases between them. The CDR3 sequence is 17 residues long. The CDR3 nucleotides are TGCGCCAGCAGTGAGTCGATAGGCAGCTCTCTCTATCAGCCCCAGCATTTT. Amino acid sequence: CASSESIGSSLYQPQHF.

This clone occurred once. The chain links TRBV5-1 to TRBJ1-3; D perhaps matches TRBD1 (6 bases). Germline CDR1 reads SGHRS; CDR2 reads YFSETQ. This CDR3 spans 16 amino acids. Trimming removed 4 bases at V and 4 bases at J, with 18 bases between. CDR3 DNA: TGCGCCAGCAGCGAAAGGACAGTCTCGGTAGGAAACACCATATATTTT. Translation gives CASSERTVSVGNTIYF.

This rearrangement joins TRBV6-4 to TRBJ2-1, with a possible D match to TRBD1 (6 bases). The CDR3 consists of 12 residues. Trimming stripped 10 bases from V and 5 bases from J, with 12 bases between. Germline CDR1 reads MRHNA; CDR2 reads SNTAGT. Written as DNA, the CDR3 is TGTGCCACCCGGGACAACAACAATGAGCAGTTCTTC. Encoded protein: CATRDNNNEQFF.

The chain is built from TRBV5-6 and TRBJ2-1; D unclear. Germline V lookup: CDR1 SGHDT, CDR2 YYEEEE. This CDR3 is built from 11 residues. V lost 0 bases and J lost 14, with 9 bases in between. The CDR3 bases are TGTGCCAGCAGCTTGGGGGGTTTGGAGTTCTTC. This encodes CASSLGGLEFF. The complete variable domain, with remaining parts taken from reference TRBV5-6 and TRBJ2-1, reads DAGVTQSPTHLIKTRGQQVTLRCSPKSGHDTVSWYQQALGQGPQFIFQYYEEEERQRGNFPDRFSGHQFPNYSSELNVNALLLGDSALYLCASSLGGLEFFGPGTRLTVL.

This chain links TRBV9 with TRBJ2-1; D possibly matches TRBD1 or TRBD2 (5 bases each). V shed 0 bases and J shed 7 bases, with 11 bases lying between them. Germline-derived CDR1 and CDR2 are SGDLS and YYNGEE. The CDR3 is 14 amino acids. CDR3 region: CASSVGGSNNEQFF. CDR3 sequence (DNA): TGTGCCAGCAGCGTAGGGGGGTCCAATAATGAGCAGTTCTTC.

The V and J genes are TRBV5-1 and TRBJ1-1; possible D gene TRBD1, 6 bases. V was pared by 3 bases and J by 0 bases, with 9 bases between. The CDR3 runs 14 residues. CDR1 is SGHRS, CDR2 YFSETQ, per germline. The CDR3, as DNA: TGCGCCAGCAGCTCCGGACAGATGAACACTGAAGCTTTCTTT. This translates into CASSSGQMNTEAFF.

The J gene is TRBJ2-2, the V gene TRBV19; TRBD2 matches 16 bases. The CDR3 loop spans 17 amino acids. CDR1 and CDR2 from the germline V gene are LNHDA and SQIVND (reference sequence). Trimming cost V 5 bases and J 3 bases; bases outside gene matches: 3. CDR3 bases: TGTGCCAGTAGTTTGGGACTAGCGGGGGGGTACACCGGGGAGCTGTTTTTT. Its translation: CASSLGLAGGYTGELFF.

The V and J genes are TRBV10-1 and TRBJ2-7, with 8 bases that match TRBD1. The CDR3 spans 14 residues. CDR1 and CDR2 from the germline V gene are WNHNN and SYGVQD (reference sequence). The J segment lost 1 base and the V segment lost 5 bases, leaving 4 bases of the junction unmatched. The CDR3: CASSLDRGSYEQYF. The CDR3 DNA reads TGCGCCAGCAGTTTAGACAGGGGATCCTACGAGCAGTACTTC.

The V call is TRBV10-3, the J call TRBJ2-2, with D perhaps matching TRBD1 or TRBD2 (6 bases each). Germline assignment: CDR1 ENHRY and CDR2 SYGVKD. This CDR3 is 16 amino acids long. V gave up 2 bases and J gave up 4 bases, with 14 bases separating them. The CDR3 region is CAISEDGGRITGELFF. The CDR3 coding sequence is TGTGCCATCAGTGAGGATGGGGGGCGCATCACCGGGGAGCTGTTTTTT.

There are a few counts of this clone. The genes are TRBV6-5 and TRBJ1-6; D not certain. The CDR3 runs to 13 residues. Germline CDR1 MNHEY, CDR2 SVGAGI. Trimming removed 5 bases from V and 7 bases from J, with 9 bases in between. CDR3 DNA sequence: TGTGCCAGCAGTACCAAGATCAATTCACCCCTCCACTTT. Translated: CASSTKINSPLHF.

The chain employs TRBV4-2 and TRBJ1-2; unclear D gene. The germline gives CDR1 LGHNA, CDR2 YNFKEQ. The CDR3 spans 12 residues. Trimming pared 0 bases from V and 3 bases from J, leaving 2 bases between. DNA for the CDR3: TGTGCCAGCAGCCAAGAGCACTATGGCTACACCTTC. The encoded protein is CASSQEHYGYTF.

The rearrangement uses TRBV28 and TRBJ1-6; D is unclear. The CDR3 has 16 amino acids. V lost 5 bases to trimming and J lost 7 bases, with 18 bases between them. Germline CDR1 is MDHEN and CDR2 is SYDVKM. The CDR3, as DNA: TGTGCCAGCAGTCCTCAACTCTTTGTAGCGAATTCACCCCTCCACTTT. Its protein product is CASSPQLFVANSPLHF.

The chain couples TRBV28 to TRBJ2-7; 7 bases agree with TRBD2. CDR1 and CDR2 (germline): MDHEN, SYDVKM. The CDR3 runs 16 residues. V shed 3 bases and J 3 bases; nucleotides not matched to a gene: 11. In DNA, the CDR3 is TGTGCCAGCAGTTTGGGGGGAGGGTTGCGTGTCTACGAGCAGTACTTC. This gives the protein CASSLGGGLRVYEQYF.

The CDR3 DNA is TGTGCCAGCACCGGCGGGGGGATCAATGAGCAGTTCTTC. Translation gives CASTGGGINEQFF. V and J are TRBV28 and TRBJ2-1; TRBD2 aligns across 8 bases. The ends lost 7 bases at V and 6 bases at J; junction bases unmatched: 5. Per germline, CDR1 MDHEN and CDR2 SYDVKM. The CDR3 loop spans 13 amino acids.

The chain combines TRBV28 with TRBJ2-3; the D gene could be TRBD1 or TRBD2 (5 bases each). The CDR3 sequence is 15 residues long. CDR1 is MDHEN, CDR2 SYDVKM, per germline. Trimming took 3 bases from V and 5 from J, leaving 15 bases between them. Here the CDR3 reads CASSFGTSLGDTQYF. CDR3 in DNA: TGTGCCAGCAGTTTTGGGACCTCACTAGGAGATACGCAGTATTTT.

The chain carries TRBV5-1 and TRBJ2-5; the match to TRBD1 covers 9 bases. Germline CDR1 reads SGHRS; CDR2 reads YFSETQ. The CDR3 is 14 amino acids. With 2 bases clipped from V and 5 bases from J, the junction kept 4 bases outside the gene matches. CDR3 nucleotide sequence: TGCGCCAGCAGCTTCCGGGACAGGGCTGAGACCCAGTACTTC. Protein product: CASSFRDRAETQYF.

The chain combines TRBV6-4 with TRBJ2-1; the D is unclear. Germline-derived CDR1 and CDR2 are MRHNA and SNTAGT. The length of the CDR3 is 16 residues. Trimming shortened V by 6 bases and J by 0 bases, and 15 bases separated the two germline ends. The CDR3 region has the DNA TGTGCCAGCAGCGCCGCTGGGGTGATCTCCTACAATGAGCAGTTCTTC. Its protein product is CASSAAGVISYNEQFF.

This chain joins TRBV11-1 and TRBJ1-2; D possibly corresponds to TRBD1 (5 bases). V gave up 5 bases and J gave up 4 bases, with 11 bases separating them. CDR1 is SGHAT, CDR2 FQDESV, per germline (reference sequence). CDR3 length: 13 amino acids. This chain's CDR3 is CASSPRGVYGYTF. The CDR3 nucleotides read TGTGCCAGCAGCCCCCGAGGGGTCTATGGCTACACCTTC.

CDR3 amino acids: CASRLREGNTEAFF. CDR3 DNA: TGTGCCAGCAGACTAAGGGAGGGGAACACTGAAGCTTTCTTT. The chain couples TRBV7-8 to TRBJ1-1; D unclear. The germline gives CDR1 SGHVS, CDR2 FQNEAQ. CDR3 length equals 14 residues. V lost 6 bases and J lost 1, with 12 bases in between. Complete variable domain (other parts from reference TRBV7-8 and TRBJ1-1): GAGVSQSPRYKVAKRGQDVALRCDPISGHVSLFWYQQALGQGPEFLTYFQNEAQLDKSGLPSDRFFAERPEGSVSTLKIQRTQQEDSAVYLCASRLREGNTEAFFGQGTRLTVV.